This T cell receptor beta chain was captured by sequencing in a study of blood T cell repertoires in COVID-19. Some clones are missing from TCRdb's copy, which holds only in-frame ones; the method was immunoSEQ multiplex PCR. The sample includes some 56,000 clones, over 65% of them seen just once. This sequence was found in a man at least 80 years old with COVID-19, enrolled during active disease. Sequenced material: peripheral blood.

The CDR3 nucleotides are TGTGCCAGCAGTTCCCACCCACCCGGACAGCGGAGGGGCTACACCTTC. This sequence encodes CASSSHPPGQRRGYTF. The rearrangement uses TRBV27 and TRBJ1-2; weak D call: TRBD1 (6 bases). The germline V gene has CDR1 MNHEY and CDR2 SMNVEV (reference sequence). CDR3 length: 16 amino acids. V dropped 4 bases and J dropped 8 bases, with 23 bases sitting between them.